This T cell receptor (beta chain) was sequenced for a study of blood T cell repertoires in COVID-19. Overall study: The samples span acute and convalescent COVID-19 from the United States, Italy and Spain. PBMCs, B-cell-depleted T cells, or T cells were the source of the cDNA or gDNA that made up the material.

As processed by the authors: Reference gene primer amplification gave estimated nucleated cell counts. Only in-frame clones appear in the TCRdb table, and some are missing; sequencing was by immunoSEQ multiplex PCR. V, J and clone size are taken as reported in that table, and D and trimming were inferred from the DNA itself. The profile shows roughly 130,000 clones, around three quarters of them singletons. What was sequenced was peripheral blood. The sequence was collected from a man between 50 and 59 years old with acute or convalescent COVID-19.

CDR3 nucleotide sequence: TGCAGACCGGACAGGAACACTGAAGCTTTCTTT. It codes for CRPDRNTEAFF. The rearrangement links TRBV20-1 to TRBJ1-1, with a weak D call TRBD1 (6 bases). The germline CDR1 and CDR2 sequences are DFQATT and SNEGSKA (reference sequence). The CDR3 has 11 amino acids.